The 31 T cell receptor beta chains presented below share a single source sample, sequenced in a study of blood T cell repertoires in COVID-19. The protocol was immunoSEQ multiplex PCR, while the TCRdb copy is restricted to in-frame clones and leaves out a portion. Of about 160,000 clones listed, about 91% are singletons. Sequenced sample: peripheral blood. All receptors come from a woman aged 55-69 years who had recovered from COVID-19.

The rearrangement joins TRBV14 to TRBJ2-2; a possible D gene is TRBD2 (6 bases). Germline V gives CDR1 SGHDN, CDR2 FVKESK. V shed 6 bases and J shed 1 base, with 9 bases lying between them. The CDR3 sequence is 14 residues long. This chain's CDR3 is CASRPGLNTGELFF. Here the CDR3 DNA reads TGTGCCAGCAGGCCGGGACTGAACACCGGGGAGCTGTTTTTT. Based on the CDR3 plus reference TRBV14 and TRBJ2-2, the full variable domain is EAGVTQFPSHSVIEKGQTVTLRCDPISGHDNLYWYRRVMGKEIKFLLHFVKESKQDESGMPNNRFLAERTGGTYSTLKVQPAELEDSGVYFCASRPGLNTGELFFGEGSRLTVL.

The chain has TRBV19 and TRBJ1-2; D is undetermined. The CDR3 has 13 amino acids. V was trimmed by 6 bases and J by 4 bases, leaving 12 bases between them. CDR1 and CDR2 from the germline V gene are LNHDA and SQIVND (reference sequence). In DNA form, the CDR3 reads TGTGCCAGTAGCTCGTCCAGATTCTATGGCTACACCTTC. Translation gives CASSSSRFYGYTF.

This chain uses TRBV14 with TRBJ1-2; D possibly corresponds to TRBD1 (5 bases). The V gene's germline CDR1 is SGHDN and CDR2 FVKESK. The CDR3 sequence is 15 residues long. Trimming stripped 0 bases from V and 8 bases from J, with 16 bases between. DNA for the CDR3: TGTGCCAGCAGCCAAGATAGGGCGGGAAGGGGCGGCTACACCTTC. Encoded protein: CASSQDRAGRGGYTF.

V usage is TRBV28 and J usage is TRBJ2-7; 7 bases match TRBD1. The CDR3 sequence is 13 residues long. V was pared by 5 bases and J by 4 bases, with 5 bases of the junction left unmatched. Germline CDR1 MDHEN, CDR2 SYDVKM. CDR3: CASSPGGGYEQYF. The CDR3 bases are TGTGCCAGCAGTCCAGGGGGTGGGTACGAGCAGTACTTC.

This clone was detected once. This rearrangement joins TRBV6-6 to TRBJ1-1; perhaps TRBD1 as D (6 bases). V was pared by 5 bases and J by 1 base, with 8 bases between. CDR1 and CDR2 from the germline V gene are MNHNY and SVGAGI (reference sequence). The CDR3 extends over 13 amino acids. CDR3 amino acids: CASSTDRNTEAFF. The CDR3, as DNA: TGTGCCAGCAGTACGGACAGGAACACTGAAGCTTTCTTT.

V and J are TRBV7-9 and TRBJ1-2, with a tentative D call TRBD1 (5 bases). Trimming took off 3 bases at V and 7 bases at J, with 6 bases between the two ends. CDR1 is SEHNR and CDR2 is FQNEAQ in the germline V gene (reference sequence). The CDR3 totals 11 residues. CDR3: CASSLGGGYTF. In DNA, the CDR3 is TGTGCCAGCAGCTTGGGGGGTGGCTACACCTTC.

The chain has TRBV5-4 and TRBJ2-2, with D maybe TRBD2 (6 bases). CDR3 length: 18 residues. The ends were cut back, 4 bases at V and 0 bases at J, with 19 bases in the middle. Germline loops: CDR1 SGHNT, CDR2 YYREEE (reference sequence). As DNA, the CDR3 is TGTGCCAGCAGCCCGCTCGGAGGGTCGGGGACGAACACCGGGGAGCTGTTTTTT. Protein sequence: CASSPLGGSGTNTGELFF.

The CDR3 here is CASRTYTGANEKLFF. The CDR3 DNA reads TGTGCCAGCAGGACATACACGGGGGCTAATGAAAAACTGTTTTTT. The chain couples TRBV13 to TRBJ1-4; D might be TRBD1 (5 bases). Per the germline V gene, CDR1 is PRHDT and CDR2 is FYEKMQ (reference sequence). There are 15 residues in the CDR3. V lost 6 bases and J 3 bases, leaving 14 bases between the germline ends.

V usage is TRBV12-3 or TRBV12-4 and J usage is TRBJ1-2, with 7 positions matching TRBD1. V trimming: 2 bases; J trimming: 3 bases; junction bases outside the gene matches: 0. CDR3 size: 13 residues. In DNA, the CDR3 is TGTGCCAGCAGTTTAACAGGGGACTATGGCTACACCTTC. This gives the protein CASSLTGDYGYTF.

The chain joins TRBV28 to TRBJ1-1, with 8 bases matching TRBD1. The CDR3 contains 15 residues. V trimming: 4 bases; J trimming: 3 bases; junction bases outside the gene matches: 7. Germline CDR1 and CDR2: MDHEN and SYDVKM. In nucleotides, the CDR3 is TGTGCCAGCAGTTCAGGGGGCTTGGGGGACACTGAAGCTTTCTTT. This codes for CASSSGGLGDTEAFF. Together with reference TRBV28 and TRBJ1-1, the CDR3 gives the full variable domain: DVKVTQSSRYLVKRTGEKVFLECVQDMDHENMFWYRQDPGLGLRLIYFSYDVKMKEKGDIPEGYSVSREKKERFSLILESASTNQTSMYLCASSSGGLGDTEAFFGQGTRLTVV.

This rearrangement joins TRBV13 to TRBJ1-1; D is possibly TRBD1 (6 bases). This CDR3 contains 16 residues. The germline CDR1 and CDR2 sequences are PRHDT and FYEKMQ (reference sequence). Trimming pared 5 bases from V and 1 base from J, leaving 17 bases between. The CDR3 is CASSPKWGGRNTEAFF. In nucleotides, the CDR3 is TGTGCCAGCAGCCCTAAATGGGGGGGGCGGAACACTGAAGCTTTCTTT. Full variable domain (rest looked up from reference TRBV13 and TRBJ1-1): AAGVIQSPRHLIKEKRETATLKCYPIPRHDTVYWYQQGPGQDPQFLISFYEKMQSDKGSIPDRFSAQQFSDYHSELNMSSLELGDSALYFCASSPKWGGRNTEAFFGQGTRLTVV.

In this sample, this clone turned up once. V and J are TRBV2 and TRBJ1-5; no clear D gene. In germline, CDR1 is SNHLY, CDR2 FYNNEI. The ends were cut back, 5 bases at V and 6 bases at J, with 11 bases in the middle. The CDR3 is 13 residues long. The CDR3 DNA reads TGTGCCAGCAGTTTCATTGGCATTCAGCCCCAGCATTTT. Residues: CASSFIGIQPQHF.

This clone came up once. The chain employs TRBV4-3 and TRBJ1-1; possible D gene TRBD1, 6 bases. Per germline, CDR1 LGHNA and CDR2 YSLEER. CDR3 length: 16 amino acids. Trimming stripped 0 bases from V and 1 base from J, with 12 bases between. The CDR3 DNA reads TGCGCCAGCAGCCAAGATCCCAACAGGGCGAACACTGAAGCTTTCTTT. Translated, it gives CASSQDPNRANTEAFF.

This rearrangement joins TRBV4-1 to TRBJ2-1, with 9 bases aligning to TRBD1. Germline V gene sequence: CDR1 MGHRA, CDR2 YSYEKL. The V gene end was trimmed by 4 bases and the J gene end by 3 bases; junction bases not matched to a gene: 7. The CDR3 length is 16 residues. CDR3 in amino acids: CASSPRGDRDYNEQFF. The CDR3, as DNA: TGCGCCAGCAGCCCCCGGGGGGACAGGGACTACAATGAGCAGTTCTTC.

The chain combines TRBV6-5 with TRBJ2-3; D is possibly TRBD2 (6 bases). The CDR3 extends over 14 amino acids. V lost 5 bases, J lost 2 bases, and 11 bases lay in between. The germline CDR1 and CDR2 sequences are MNHEY and SVGAGI. CDR3 coding DNA: TGTGCCAGCAGTCGCGGGGATTACACAGATACGCAGTATTTT. This gives the protein CASSRGDYTDTQYF.

The chain recombines TRBV5-1 with TRBJ1-1, with no clear D. Trimming pared 2 bases from V and 1 base from J, leaving 9 bases between. CDR1 SGHRS and CDR2 YFSETQ come from the germline V gene. This CDR3 is 14 amino acids long. The DNA of the CDR3 is TGCGCCAGCAGCTTTGTTAGAGGGAACACTGAAGCTTTCTTT. Protein: CASSFVRGNTEAFF.

V usage is TRBV6-2 or TRBV6-3 and J usage is TRBJ1-2; D unresolved. The CDR3 is 12 residues long. Trimming pared 4 bases from V and 4 bases from J, leaving 7 bases between. Germline CDR1 and CDR2: MNHEY and SVGEGT. CDR3 in amino acids: CASSSQFYGYTF. CDR3 DNA sequence: TGTGCCAGCAGTTCACAGTTCTATGGCTACACCTTC.

The rearrangement uses TRBV19 and TRBJ1-4; D gene unclear. Trimming cost V 7 bases and J 8 bases, with 17 bases left between them. This CDR3 spans 14 amino acids. Germline V lookup: CDR1 LNHDA, CDR2 SQIVND (reference sequence). The CDR3 spells CASISTEQSEKLFF. CDR3 sequence (DNA): TGTGCCAGTATTTCAACGGAGCAATCGGAAAAACTGTTTTTT. The complete variable domain, with remaining parts taken from reference TRBV19 and TRBJ1-4, reads DGGITQSPKYLFRKEGQNVTLSCEQNLNHDAMYWYRQDPGQGLRLIYYSQIVNDFQKGDIAEGYSVSREKKESFPLTVTSAQKNPTAFYLCASISTEQSEKLFFGSGTQLSVL.

The V and J genes are TRBV6-5 and TRBJ1-1; weak D call: TRBD1 (5 bases). Trimming took off 2 bases at V and 7 bases at J, with 11 bases between the two ends. The CDR3 loop spans 13 amino acids. Per the germline V gene, CDR1 is MNHEY and CDR2 is SVGAGI. CDR3 loop: CASSYGGTGEAFF. CDR3 DNA sequence: TGTGCCAGCAGTTACGGGGGGACGGGTGAAGCTTTCTTT.

V usage is TRBV6-5 and J usage is TRBJ2-3; 7 bases fit TRBD1. Germline CDR1 and CDR2: MNHEY and SVGAGI. V lost 2 bases to trimming and J lost 4 bases; unmatched junction nucleotides: 0. The CDR3 has 13 residues. Here the CDR3 DNA reads TGTGCCAGCAGTTACACAGGGGCAGATACGCAGTATTTT. It translates to CASSYTGADTQYF.

This chain uses TRBV7-9 with TRBJ2-7; a possible D gene is TRBD1 (6 bases). The germline V and J ends were trimmed by 6 bases and 2 bases, with 14 bases remaining between them. This CDR3 has 14 residues. The germline V gene has CDR1 SEHNR and CDR2 FQNEAQ (reference sequence). The CDR3 coding sequence is TGTGCCAGCAGTAAACAGGGCCCCACCTACGAGCAGTACTTC. This translates into CASSKQGPTYEQYF.

The table lists this clone with a count of one. The rearrangement joins TRBV10-3 to TRBJ1-2; D not certain. Germline lookup yields CDR1 ENHRY and CDR2 SYGVKD. V was cut by 10 bases and J by 6 bases, with 18 bases left in between. This CDR3 is 13 amino acids long. This CDR3 is CATSSLGVDGYTF. The CDR3 region has the DNA TGTGCCACCTCCTCACTGGGAGTGGATGGCTACACCTTC.

The chain combines TRBV2 with TRBJ1-1; 11 bases line up with TRBD1. The CDR3 spans 15 residues. Germline V gene sequence: CDR1 SNHLY, CDR2 FYNNEI. The V gene end was trimmed by 2 bases and the J gene end by 3 bases; junction bases not matched to a gene: 2. This chain's CDR3 is CASSERGQGDTEAFF. Written as DNA, the CDR3 is TGTGCCAGCAGTGAACGGGGACAGGGGGACACTGAAGCTTTCTTT.

This clone appeared a few times. The chain combines TRBV19 with TRBJ1-1; D may be TRBD1 (5 bases). The germline gives CDR1 LNHDA, CDR2 SQIVND (reference sequence). The CDR3 spans 11 residues. Trimming cost V 3 bases and J 10 bases, with 9 bases left between them. In DNA, the CDR3 is TGTGCCAGTAGTATCCTGGGACTAGCTTTCTTT. It encodes CASSILGLAFF.

The chain couples TRBV27 to TRBJ1-2, with D maybe TRBD1 (6 bases). Trimming removed 3 bases at V and 2 bases at J, with 13 bases between. CDR3 size: 15 residues. The germline gives CDR1 MNHEY, CDR2 SMNVEV (reference sequence). CDR3: CASSFGGAGNYGYTF. CDR3 sequence (DNA): TGTGCCAGCAGTTTCGGGGGGGCAGGAAACTATGGCTACACCTTC.

This clone was recorded once. V gene TRBV6-6 combines with J gene TRBJ1-3; D remains ambiguous. V dropped 4 bases and J dropped 0 bases, with 4 bases sitting between them. From germline, CDR1 is MNHNY and CDR2 SVGAGI (reference sequence). The CDR3 is made up of 13 amino acids. CDR3 protein: CASSWPSGNTIYF. The CDR3 nucleotides are TGTGCCAGCAGTTGGCCCTCTGGAAACACCATATATTTT.

The J gene is TRBJ1-4, the V gene TRBV28; D not resolved. Germline assignment: CDR1 MDHEN and CDR2 SYDVKM. V was shortened by 10 bases and J by 10 bases, with 13 bases between the two germline ends. The CDR3 consists of 11 residues. CDR3 protein: CATGIWAKLFF. Here the CDR3 DNA reads TGTGCCACTGGAATATGGGCAAAACTGTTTTTT. Full variable domain (outside the CDR3, taken from reference TRBV28 and TRBJ1-4): DVKVTQSSRYLVKRTGEKVFLECVQDMDHENMFWYRQDPGLGLRLIYFSYDVKMKEKGDIPEGYSVSREKKERFSLILESASTNQTSMYLCATGIWAKLFFGSGTQLSVL.

CDR3 loop: CASSSYDRGSNYGYTF. The CDR3 nucleotides are TGTGCCAGCAGTTCATATGACAGGGGTTCTAACTATGGCTACACCTTC. The chain is built from TRBV28 and TRBJ1-2; 8 positions match TRBD1. The J segment lost 0 bases and the V segment lost 4 bases, leaving 7 bases of the junction unmatched. Germline V gene sequence: CDR1 MDHEN, CDR2 SYDVKM. This CDR3 has 16 amino acids.

This clone was seen only a few times. The CDR3 region is CASSYQFSNQPQHF. The CDR3 DNA is TGTGCCAGCAGTTATCAGTTTAGCAATCAGCCCCAGCATTTT. This rearrangement joins TRBV6-5 to TRBJ1-5; D is undetermined. CDR1 is MNHEY and CDR2 is SVGAGI in the germline V gene. Trimming removed 3 bases at V and 0 bases at J, with 6 bases between. The CDR3 loop spans 14 amino acids.

The chain uses TRBV11-2 and TRBJ1-2; 8 bases match TRBD1. Germline CDR1 SGHAT, CDR2 FQNNGV. The CDR3 covers 15 residues. J lost 5 bases, V lost 3 bases, and 8 bases had no gene match. The CDR3 protein is CASSFSDRAYYGYTF. The CDR3, as DNA: TGTGCCAGCAGCTTCTCGGACAGGGCATATTATGGCTACACCTTC. Drawing the rest from reference TRBV11-2 and TRBJ1-2, the complete variable domain is EAGVAQSPRYKIIEKRQSVAFWCNPISGHATLYWYQQILGQGPKLLIQFQNNGVVDDSQLPKDRFSAERLKGVDSTLKIQPAKLEDSAVYLCASSFSDRAYYGYTFGSGTRLTVV.

The V gene is TRBV21-1, the J gene TRBJ1-5; the table's TRBD1 call for D was not verified on the DNA. TRBV21-1 is a known pseudogene. The length of the CDR3 is 19 residues. The CDR3 DNA is TGTGCCAGCAGCGAGGACAGGAGGGTGATGGGGTATAGCAATCAGCCCCAGCATTTT. It is translated as CASSEDRRVMGYSNQPQHF.